This T cell receptor beta chain was obtained from a study of T cell repertoires in cytomegalovirus infection. At the level of the study: Based on public TCR beta signatures, there were indications of CMV infection and of a matching HLA type. Study-level results: CMV-specific TCR beta clonotypes restricted by HLA-C were the ones dominating the ex vivo response. Summed frequency of public TCR beta families distinguished CMV carriers with the relevant HLA.

TCRdb ran MiXCR on the reads and lists one entry per CDR3 protein. The sample lists 400,000 or so distinct CDR3 sequences; about a sixth were seen once. This clonotype showed up just a few times. Its antigen is unknown. The CDR3 has 13 residues. The ends were cut back, 5 bases at V and 7 bases at J, with 14 bases in the middle. The germline CDR1 and CDR2 sequences are SGHVS and FNYEAQ. Sequencing was performed on PBMCs. This sequence was found in a human donor in good health (CMV status not recorded). Some clones in this sample may be carry-over from other donors' samples. The chain is built from TRBV7-6 and TRBJ1-1; weak D call: TRBD1 (5 bases). The CDR3 loop is CASSPRGAGEAFF. CDR3 DNA: TGTGCCAGCAGCCCTCGAGGGGCGGGTGAAGCTTTCTTT.